The 31 T cell receptor beta chains given below trace back to one sample, sequenced in a study of T cells in Graves' hyperthyroidism and ophthalmopathy. Amplification targeted TCR beta CDR3 regions from RNA transcripts. During a first-round RT-PCR of the TCR CDR3, the HTBI primer set was used. In TCRdb, the multiplex PCR reads were re-called with MiXCR into one record per CDR3 protein. Altogether more than 500,000 distinct CDR3 sequences are present, 46% being singletons, with the ten largest covering roughly 19%. The sequenced material came from peripheral blood or thyroid tissue (not recorded which). Receptor source: an adult woman with Graves' disease, either hyperthyroidism or ophthalmopathy (not recorded which).

The V call is TRBV2, the J call TRBJ2-7; no definite D call. CDR1 SNHLY and CDR2 FYNNEI come from the germline V gene. The CDR3 sequence is 15 residues long. V lost 4 bases and J 0 bases, leaving 13 bases between the germline ends. CDR3 residues: CASSARSWTSYEQYF. In DNA form, the CDR3 reads TGTGCCAGCAGTGCTAGAAGCTGGACCTCCTACGAGCAGTACTTC.

This chain uses TRBV7-6 with TRBJ2-1; TRBD2 agrees at 10 bases. Losses at the gene ends were 5 bases for V and 4 bases for J; bases not matched to a gene: 5. CDR1 and CDR2 from the germline V gene are SGHVS and FNYEAQ. The CDR3 is 15 residues long. The CDR3, as DNA: TGTGCCAGCAGCCCAGGACTAGCGGTATACAATGAGCAGTTCTTC. This sequence encodes CASSPGLAVYNEQFF.

The J gene is TRBJ1-6, the V gene TRBV11-1; a weak D match, TRBD1 (5 bases). Trimming stripped 3 bases from V and 16 bases from J, with 7 bases between. The CDR3 consists of 10 residues. Germline V lookup: CDR1 SGHAT, CDR2 FQDESV (reference sequence). CDR3 sequence reads: CASSLGPLHF. In nucleotides, the CDR3 is TGTGCCAGCAGCTTGGGACCTCTCCACTTT.

About this clonotype itself: A much larger clone lies a single base off, so this may be a read error. V usage is TRBV5-1 and J usage is TRBJ1-4, with D possibly matching TRBD1 (6 bases). This CDR3 spans 14 amino acids. Trimming cost V 2 bases and J 4 bases, with 9 bases left between them. The germline V gene has CDR1 SGHRS and CDR2 YFSETQ. The CDR3 nucleotides read TGCGCCAGCAGCTTAACACAGGGTAATGAAAAACTGTTTTTT. It encodes CASSLTQGNEKLFF. Filled out from reference TRBV5-1 and TRBJ1-4, the complete variable domain reads KAGVTQTPRYLIKTRGQQVTLSCSPISGHRSVSWYQQTPGQGLQFLFEYFSETQRNKGNFPGRFSGRQFSNSRSEMNVSTLELGDSALYLCASSLTQGNEKLFFGSGTQLSVL.

This clonotype was counted ten times or more. The rearrangement uses TRBV4-1 and TRBJ1-1, with TRBD1 matching 11 bases. This CDR3 comprises 17 residues. Germline lookup yields CDR1 MGHRA and CDR2 YSYEKL. V lost 5 bases, J lost 0 bases, and 8 bases stayed unmatched. The DNA for the CDR3 is TGCGCCAGCAGCTTCGGGACAGGGGGACTGATGAACACTGAAGCTTTCTTT. This encodes CASSFGTGGLMNTEAFF.

This clonotype was recorded once. One end of the junction varies from germline; a read error may be responsible. V is TRBV10-2 and J is TRBJ1-5; weak D call: TRBD1 (6 bases). This CDR3 has 14 residues. Germline CDR1 and CDR2: WSHSY and SAAADI. The DNA of the CDR3 is TGTGCCAGCATAGGTGGGGGCGCATCTCAGCCCCAGCATTTT. As protein: CASIGGGASQPQHF.

The chain recombines TRBV7-3 with TRBJ1-1; D may be TRBD1 (5 bases). Between the trimmed V and J ends, which lost 3 bases and 3 bases, there was a span of 11 bases. The germline V gene has CDR1 SGHTA and CDR2 FQGTGA. This CDR3 has 14 amino acids. The CDR3 bases are TGTGCCAGCAGCTTGGGGCTTGCGGACACTGAAGCTTTCTTT. It translates to CASSLGLADTEAFF.

The chain uses TRBV25-1 and TRBJ2-7; 8 bases agree with TRBD2. The CDR3 totals 15 residues. Germline-derived CDR1 and CDR2 are MGHDK and SYGVNS. J was trimmed by 0 bases and V by 8 bases; bases with no gene match: 9. The DNA for the CDR3 is TGTGCCAGCCGTCTAGCGGGCGGAGTCTCCTACGAGCAGTACTTC. Translated: CASRLAGGVSYEQYF.

This clonotype was observed many times. The V and J genes are TRBV2 and TRBJ2-7; 7 positions match TRBD2. V shed 5 bases, J shed 1 base, and the junction held 8 bases outside the gene matches. Germline assignment: CDR1 SNHLY and CDR2 FYNNEI. This CDR3 contains 15 residues. Written as DNA, the CDR3 is TGTGCCAGCAGTCGAGCGGGACGGCAATCCTACGAGCAGTACTTC. This translates into CASSRAGRQSYEQYF.

This clonotype was seen many times. The chain uses TRBV28 and TRBJ1-2, with D tentatively TRBD1 (5 bases). The CDR3 loop spans 14 amino acids. Trimming shortened V by 1 base and J by 7 bases, and 13 bases separated the two germline ends. CDR1 is MDHEN, CDR2 SYDVKM, per germline. CDR3 amino acids: CASSLSRDGRGYTF. CDR3 bases: TGTGCCAGCAGTTTATCCAGGGACGGACGTGGCTACACCTTC.

The rearrangement links TRBV25-1 to TRBJ1-5, with TRBD1 matching over 7 bases. V trimming: 4 bases; J trimming: 7 bases; junction bases outside the gene matches: 4. CDR1 and CDR2 from the germline V gene are MGHDK and SYGVNS. This CDR3 spans 13 amino acids. As DNA, the CDR3 is TGTGCCAGCAGTGGGACAGGCACACAGCCCCAGCATTTT. This codes for CASSGTGTQPQHF.

The genes are TRBV5-1 and TRBJ2-7, with 10 bases that match TRBD1. This CDR3 is 18 amino acids long. Germline CDR1 and CDR2: SGHRS and YFSETQ. J was trimmed by 3 bases and V by 4 bases; bases with no gene match: 16. The CDR3 bases are TGCGCCAGCAGCCCCGGGACAGGGGCCCCGGGACAACGCTACGAGCAGTACTTC. Protein sequence: CASSPGTGAPGQRYEQYF.

With regard to this clonotype: At one of its ends the junction is not consistent with the germline gene, which may arise from a read error. The chain employs TRBV7-9 and TRBJ1-5; tentatively, D is TRBD1 (5 bases). Germline V gene data show CDR1 as SEHNR and CDR2 as FQNEAQ (reference sequence). The CDR3 has 14 amino acids. The CDR3 bases are TGTGCCAGCAGCCCCTGGGGGGAGAGTCAGACCCAGCATTTT. Translation gives CASSPWGESQTQHF.

This clonotype was picked up a small number of times. The chain has TRBV28 and TRBJ1-1, with unresolved D. This CDR3 contains 14 residues. The germline CDR1 and CDR2 sequences are MDHEN and SYDVKM. The V and J ends lost 2 bases and 0 bases respectively, with 7 bases between them. CDR3 DNA: TGTGCCAGCAGTTTACCCCAACTGAACACTGAAGCTTTCTTT. Amino acids: CASSLPQLNTEAFF. The full variable domain, in which reference TRBV28 and TRBJ1-1 provide the parts outside the CDR3, is DVKVTQSSRYLVKRTGEKVFLECVQDMDHENMFWYRQDPGLGLRLIYFSYDVKMKEKGDIPEGYSVSREKKERFSLILESASTNQTSMYLCASSLPQLNTEAFFGQGTRLTVV.

J is TRBJ2-1 and V is TRBV2; 8 bases are shared with TRBD2. The CDR3 length is 16 residues. V trimming: 3 bases; J trimming: 3 bases; junction bases outside the gene matches: 7. The germline V gene has CDR1 SNHLY and CDR2 FYNNEI. CDR3 bases: TGTGCCAGCAGTGAGGGCACTAGCGGATTCTACAATGAGCAGTTCTTC. Its protein product is CASSEGTSGFYNEQFF.

The chain has TRBV15 and TRBJ2-5; D unclear. The CDR3 runs to 14 residues. CDR1 and CDR2 from the germline V gene are LNHNV and YYDKDF (reference sequence). V lost 5 bases to trimming and J lost 4 bases, with 14 bases between them. CDR3 amino acids: CATSRAQSRETQYF. The CDR3 nucleotides are TGTGCCACCAGCCGAGCACAGTCCCGAGAGACCCAGTACTTC.

The chain has TRBV25-1 and TRBJ2-2, with unresolved D. V lost 6 bases and J 0 bases, leaving 11 bases between the germline ends. This CDR3 contains 15 residues. Germline V gives CDR1 MGHDK, CDR2 SYGVNS. The CDR3 DNA reads TGTGCCAGCAGAGTGAGGCGCTCGAACACCGGGGAGCTGTTTTTT. Amino acids: CASRVRRSNTGELFF. The whole variable domain, filled in from reference TRBV25-1 and TRBJ2-2, reads EADIYQTPRYLVIGTGKKITLECSQTMGHDKMYWYQQDPGMELHLIHYSYGVNSTEKGDLSSESTVSRIRTEHFPLTLESARPSHTSQYLCASRVRRSNTGELFFGEGSRLTVL.

In its sample, this clonotype was seen many times. The chain has TRBV20-1 and TRBJ2-7; D perhaps matches TRBD2 (5 bases). CDR1 and CDR2 (germline): DFQATT, SNEGSKA (reference sequence). V was pared by 2 bases and J by 7 bases, with 15 bases between. The CDR3 totals 13 residues. CDR3 region: CSARSGVRREQYF. CDR3 sequence (DNA): TGCAGTGCTAGAAGTGGTGTCCGGAGGGAGCAGTACTTC.

Only a few counts were recorded for this clonotype. This sequence joins TRBV28 and TRBJ2-2, with D uncertain. Germline V gives CDR1 MDHEN, CDR2 SYDVKM. The length of the CDR3 is 13 residues. The V gene lost 7 bases and the J gene lost 1 base, with 7 bases spanning the gap. The DNA for the CDR3 is TGTGCCAGCACCCTCGGGAACACCGGGGAGCTGTTTTTT. Its translation is CASTLGNTGELFF. The full variable domain, in which reference TRBV28 and TRBJ2-2 provide the parts outside the CDR3, is DVKVTQSSRYLVKRTGEKVFLECVQDMDHENMFWYRQDPGLGLRLIYFSYDVKMKEKGDIPEGYSVSREKKERFSLILESASTNQTSMYLCASTLGNTGELFFGEGSRLTVL.

This clonotype was recorded at least ten times. CDR3 sequence: CASSLGLALSYEQYF. CDR3 DNA sequence: TGCGCCAGCAGCCTGGGACTAGCCCTCTCCTACGAGCAGTACTTC. The chain has TRBV4-1 and TRBJ2-7; 9 nucleotides line up with TRBD2. Germline-derived CDR1 and CDR2 are MGHRA and YSYEKL. After removal of 4 bases from V and 0 bases from J, the junction contained 4 bases not matched to a gene. The CDR3 has 15 amino acids.

At least ten counts were recorded for this clonotype. V usage is TRBV9 and J usage is TRBJ1-4, with 10 bases identical to TRBD1. V lost 3 bases, J lost 8 bases, and 10 bases stayed unmatched. Germline V lookup: CDR1 SGDLS, CDR2 YYNGEE. The CDR3 length is 16 residues. The CDR3, as DNA: TGTGCCAGCAGCGAAAGAGGGACAGGGGCTCAGGAAAAACTGTTTTTT. Its translation: CASSERGTGAQEKLFF. Together with reference TRBV9 and TRBJ1-4, the CDR3 gives the full variable domain: DSGVTQTPKHLITATGQRVTLRCSPRSGDLSVYWYQQSLDQGLQFLIQYYNGEERAKGNILERFSAQQFPDLHSELNLSSLELGDSALYFCASSERGTGAQEKLFFGSGTQLSVL.

The chain has TRBV20-1 and TRBJ1-4; TRBD1 agrees at 8 bases. This CDR3 is 15 amino acids long. The germline V gene encodes CDR1 DFQATT and CDR2 SNEGSKA (reference sequence). V dropped 3 bases and J dropped 6; count of bases not matched to a gene: 9. DNA for the CDR3: TGCAGTGCTAGGGGGACTGGGACAGGATATGAAAAACTGTTTTTT. The encoded protein is CSARGTGTGYEKLFF.

The chain joins TRBV2 to TRBJ2-7; TRBD2 agrees at 7 bases. CDR3 length: 13 amino acids. Germline CDR1 and CDR2: SNHLY and FYNNEI. V shed 5 bases, J shed 4 bases, and the junction held 5 bases outside the gene matches. The CDR3 DNA reads TGTGCCAGCAGTCAAGGACTAGAGTACGAGCAGTACTTC. Protein sequence: CASSQGLEYEQYF.

This clonotype was picked up many times. The CDR3 sequence: CASSSGTTEAFF. Here the CDR3 DNA reads TGTGCCAGCAGTTCCGGGACAACTGAAGCTTTCTTT. This rearrangement joins TRBV6-5 to TRBJ1-1, with D possibly matching TRBD1 (6 bases). CDR3 size: 12 residues. Deletions cut 4 bases from V and 5 bases from J, with 8 bases between. Germline assignment: CDR1 MNHEY and CDR2 SVGAGI.

This clonotype was found many times. The rearrangement joins TRBV5-1 to TRBJ2-6; D remains unclear. There are 16 residues in the CDR3. Per germline, CDR1 SGHRS and CDR2 YFSETQ. Between the trimmed V and J ends, which lost 2 bases and 2 bases, there was a span of 11 bases. The DNA of the CDR3 is TGCGCCAGCAGCTTACCCGTAGGGACTGGGGCCAACGTCCTGACTTTC. It encodes CASSLPVGTGANVLTF.

The chain carries TRBV7-9 and TRBJ1-5; 8 bases are shared with TRBD1. V lost 5 bases, J lost 3 bases, and 6 bases stayed unmatched. CDR3 size: 15 residues. From germline, CDR1 is SEHNR and CDR2 FQNEAQ (reference sequence). DNA for the CDR3: TGTGCCAGCAGCGTAACGACAGGGGTCAATCAGCCCCAGCATTTT. Translation: CASSVTTGVNQPQHF.

This clonotype came up a few times. The chain combines TRBV29-1 with TRBJ1-2; D is ambiguous. The CDR3 length is 14 residues. From germline, CDR1 is SQVTM and CDR2 ANQGSEA. Deletions cut 6 bases from V and 3 bases from J, with 17 bases between. The DNA for the CDR3 is TGCAGCGTCACGGGGTACGCATTGGACTATGGCTACACCTTC. Protein product: CSVTGYALDYGYTF.

This clonotype was counted ten times or more. V and J are TRBV6-1 and TRBJ2-2; D ambiguous. This CDR3 is built from 14 residues. The V gene lost 2 bases and the J gene lost 5 bases, with 9 bases spanning the gap. Germline V gene sequence: CDR1 MNHNS, CDR2 SASEGT. For the CDR3, the DNA is TGTGCCAGCAGTGAAAACCTCAGAACCGGGGAGCTGTTTTTT. As protein: CASSENLRTGELFF.

This clonotype turned up a few times. The chain recombines TRBV10-1 with TRBJ1-1; 8 nucleotides agree with TRBD1. This CDR3 is 15 amino acids long. Germline V gives CDR1 WNHNN, CDR2 SYGVQD (reference sequence). V shed 6 bases and J 3 bases; nucleotides not matched to a gene: 9. The chain's CDR3 is CASSDGQGEDTEAFF. CDR3 nucleotide sequence: TGCGCCAGCAGCGACGGACAGGGCGAGGACACTGAAGCTTTCTTT.

The V call is TRBV5-1, the J call TRBJ2-2, with 11 bases aligning to TRBD2. With V trimmed by 10 bases and J by 5 bases, 10 bases remained unmatched. Germline CDR1 and CDR2: SGHRS and YFSETQ. The CDR3 spans 15 residues. In DNA form, the CDR3 reads TGCGCCTCTCAGACTAGCGGGACAGAGACCGGGGAGCTGTTTTTT. Translating it yields CASQTSGTETGELFF.

This clonotype has ten or more counts. The rearrangement joins TRBV7-9 to TRBJ2-7; unclear D gene. Germline V gene data show CDR1 as SEHNR and CDR2 as FQNEAQ (reference sequence). The CDR3 spans 14 residues. Between the trimmed V and J ends, which lost 5 bases and 2 bases, there was a span of 13 bases. Written as DNA, the CDR3 is TGTGCCAGCAGCCGTCCGGGCCAAACCTACGAGCAGTACTTC. Its translation: CASSRPGQTYEQYF.